This paragraph covers one T cell receptor beta chain sequence. Antigen specificity is unknown. These data come from a study of human CD8 memory T cell subsets. Notes on the study in general: T cell repertoires from the stem-like memory and precursor exhausted subsets showed minimal mutual overlap.

Preparation of the TCR beta libraries relied on UMI-labeled 5' RACE. TCRdb re-called the 5' RACE reads; one entry per CDR3 protein, DNA not given. The sample features more than 15,000 distinct CDR3 sequences, with about 5.6% in its top ten. By negative magnetic separation, total CD8+ T cells were enriched. This CDR3 region has 15 residues. CDR1 and CDR2 from the germline V gene are MGHDK and SYGVNS. The TCR comes from a human donor in good health. The source material was CD8+ stem-like memory T cells (TSCM and TCM) sorted from PBMCs. The subset was: stem-like memory CD8 T cells (TSTEM), CCR7+ PD-1- TIGIT-. The chain joins TRBV25-1 to TRBJ1-3; TCRdb gives TRBD1 as the D gene, but with no DNA this cannot be confirmed. The CDR3 reads CASSEEGWAGNTIYF.